The source of this T cell receptor beta chain is a study of T cells in Graves' hyperthyroidism and ophthalmopathy. About the research overall: Before any treatment, at initial diagnosis, peripheral blood was collected.

The CDR3 consists of 15 residues. Trimming pared 7 bases from V and 6 bases from J, leaving 18 bases between. Germline lookup yields CDR1 MNHEY and CDR2 SMNVEV (reference sequence). TCR beta CDR3 sequences were amplified from RNA transcripts. In the first-round RT-PCR of the TCR CDR3, the HTBI primer set was used. A single record per CDR3 protein comes from TCRdb applying MiXCR to the multiplex PCR reads. The sample holds about 210,000 distinct CDR3 sequences, more than 15% seen once. Study observations and caveats: From stable hyperthyroidism, ophthalmopathy was separated by a 13 V-J model.

Among the patients, aged 18 to 65, hyperthyroidism was newly diagnosed and had lasted under 2 months. As for this clonotype: The antigen is not known.

The sample was blood. The receptor's source is a man aged 50 to 60 with Graves' hyperthyroidism. The chain combines TRBV27 with TRBJ2-2; D not certain. The CDR3 spells CASNRYARGSGELFF. In DNA, the CDR3 is TGTGCCAGCAACCGATACGCCCGAGGATCCGGGGAGCTGTTTTTT.